This T cell receptor beta chain was documented in a study of CD8+CD57+ T cells in acquired aplastic anemia. Study-wide context: In CD4+ cells, healthy donors produced an average of around 10 million reads.

CDR3 and TCR beta VDJ profiling relied on genomic DNA as the template. TCRdb reprocessed the reads with MiXCR, giving one entry per CDR3 protein. This table has about 220,000 distinct CDR3 sequences, 30% to 40% appearing once. This clonotype was observed a few times. This may arise from a read error, as a much more abundant clone is one base away. The CDR3 carries no conserved terminal phenylalanine or tryptophan, so it likely arises from a read error. CDR3 length: 12 amino acids. CDR1 SGHTA and CDR2 FQGNSA come from the germline V gene. V shed 4 bases and J shed 11 bases, with 14 bases lying between them.

The chain joins TRBV7-2 to TRBJ2-5, with D possibly TRBD1 on 6 matching bases. Specimen: sorted CD4+, CD8+, or CD8+CD57+ T cells (not recorded which) from PBMCs. This receptor was identified in a human donor in good health, serving as a control. This CDR3 reads CASSSLLGAQYS. The CDR3 nucleotides read TGTGCCAGCAGCTCCCTACTGGGGGCTCAGTACTCC.